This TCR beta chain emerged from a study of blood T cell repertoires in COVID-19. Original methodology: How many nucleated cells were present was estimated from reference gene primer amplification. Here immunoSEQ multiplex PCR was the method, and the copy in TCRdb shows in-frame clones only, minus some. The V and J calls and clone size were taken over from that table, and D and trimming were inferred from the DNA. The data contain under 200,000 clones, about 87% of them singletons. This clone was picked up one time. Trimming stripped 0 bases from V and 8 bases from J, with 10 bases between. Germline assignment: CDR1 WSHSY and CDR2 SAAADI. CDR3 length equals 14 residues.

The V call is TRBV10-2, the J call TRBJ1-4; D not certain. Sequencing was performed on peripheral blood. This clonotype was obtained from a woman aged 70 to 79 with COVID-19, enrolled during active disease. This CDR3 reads CASSESAGGEKLFF. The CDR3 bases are TGCGCCAGCAGTGAGTCGGCCGGAGGGGAAAAACTGTTTTTT.